This TCR beta chain was recorded in a study of OX40 agonist ivuxolimab in advanced cancers. Study-wide results and limits: Patients who responded partially at 0.1-3.0 mg/kg showed clonal expansion ranking among the lowest.

As for this clone: What it binds is unknown.

Libraries were prepared by immunoSEQ multiplex PCR; TCRdb keeps only in-frame clonotypes and omits some of them. Found here are roughly 74,000 clones, roughly 84% of them singletons; the top ten hold roughly 2%. This CDR3 has 11 residues. The germline V and J ends were trimmed by 3 bases and 3 bases, with 3 bases remaining between them. Germline loops: CDR1 ENHRY, CDR2 SYGVKD. This sequence was found in an adult with an advanced solid tumor such as melanoma, head and neck, liver or kidney cancer. V is TRBV10-3 and J is TRBJ2-7; no firm D call. The material sequenced was CD4+ or CD8+ T cells sorted from blood, taken in a trial of the OX40 agonist ivuxolimab. The CDR3 sequence: CAISEFYEQYF. The DNA of the CDR3 is TGTGCCATCAGTGAATTCTACGAGCAGTACTTC.